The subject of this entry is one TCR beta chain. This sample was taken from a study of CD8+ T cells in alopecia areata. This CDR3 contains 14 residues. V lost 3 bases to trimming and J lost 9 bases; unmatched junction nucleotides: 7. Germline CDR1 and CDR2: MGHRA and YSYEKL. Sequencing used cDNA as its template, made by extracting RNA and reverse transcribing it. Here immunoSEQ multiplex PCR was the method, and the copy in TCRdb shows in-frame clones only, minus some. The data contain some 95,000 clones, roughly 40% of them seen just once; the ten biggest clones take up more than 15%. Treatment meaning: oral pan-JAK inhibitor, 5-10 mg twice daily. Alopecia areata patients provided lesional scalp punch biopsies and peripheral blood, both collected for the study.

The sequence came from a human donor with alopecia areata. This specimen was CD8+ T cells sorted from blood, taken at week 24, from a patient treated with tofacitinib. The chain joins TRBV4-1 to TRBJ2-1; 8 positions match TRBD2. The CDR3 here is CASSQQTSAAEQFF. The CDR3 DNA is TGCGCCAGCAGCCAGCAGACTAGCGCGGCTGAGCAGTTCTTC.